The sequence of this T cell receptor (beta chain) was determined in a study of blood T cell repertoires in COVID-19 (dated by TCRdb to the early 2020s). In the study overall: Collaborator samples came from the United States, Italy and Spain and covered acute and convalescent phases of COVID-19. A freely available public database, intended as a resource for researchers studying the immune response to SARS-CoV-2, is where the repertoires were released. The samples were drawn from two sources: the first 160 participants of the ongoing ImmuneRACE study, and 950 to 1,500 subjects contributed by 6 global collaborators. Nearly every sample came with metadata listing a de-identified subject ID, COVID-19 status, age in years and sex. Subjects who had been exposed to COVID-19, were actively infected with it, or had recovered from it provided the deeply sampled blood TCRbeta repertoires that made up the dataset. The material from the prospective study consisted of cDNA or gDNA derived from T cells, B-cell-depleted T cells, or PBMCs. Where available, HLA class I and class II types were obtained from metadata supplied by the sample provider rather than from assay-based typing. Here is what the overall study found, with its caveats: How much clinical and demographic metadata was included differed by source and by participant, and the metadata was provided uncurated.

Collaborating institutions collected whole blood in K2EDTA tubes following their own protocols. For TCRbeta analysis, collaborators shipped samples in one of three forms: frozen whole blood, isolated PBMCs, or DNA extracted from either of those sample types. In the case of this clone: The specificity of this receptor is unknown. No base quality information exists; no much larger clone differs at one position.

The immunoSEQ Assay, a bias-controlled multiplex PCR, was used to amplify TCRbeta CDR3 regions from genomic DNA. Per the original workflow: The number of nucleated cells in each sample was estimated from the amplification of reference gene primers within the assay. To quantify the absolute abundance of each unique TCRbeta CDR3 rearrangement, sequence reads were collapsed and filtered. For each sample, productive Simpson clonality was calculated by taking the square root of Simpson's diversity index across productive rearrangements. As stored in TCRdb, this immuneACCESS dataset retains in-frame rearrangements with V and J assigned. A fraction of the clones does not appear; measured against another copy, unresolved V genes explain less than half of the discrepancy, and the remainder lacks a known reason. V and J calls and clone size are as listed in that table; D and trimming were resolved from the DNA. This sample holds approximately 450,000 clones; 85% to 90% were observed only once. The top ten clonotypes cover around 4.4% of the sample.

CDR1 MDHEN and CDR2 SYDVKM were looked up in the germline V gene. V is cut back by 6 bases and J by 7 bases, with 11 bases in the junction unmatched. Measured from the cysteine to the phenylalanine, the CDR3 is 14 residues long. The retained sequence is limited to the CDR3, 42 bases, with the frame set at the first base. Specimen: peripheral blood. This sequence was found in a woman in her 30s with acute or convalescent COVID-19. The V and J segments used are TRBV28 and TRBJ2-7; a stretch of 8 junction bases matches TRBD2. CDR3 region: CASRSPWTSIEQYF. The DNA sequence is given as TGTGCCAGCAGGTCCCCTTGGACTAGCATAGAGCAGTACTTC.